What follows are 27 T cell receptor beta chains derived from one specimen sequenced in a study of Ad26.COV2.S vaccination and SARS-CoV-2 variants. This table comes from immunoSEQ multiplex PCR, and its TCRdb copy is limited to in-frame clones, with some not included. Of roughly 410,000 clones in the sample, 83% were seen once. The treatment denotes: around 19 received Ad26.COV2.S at low or high dose, single or two shots; about 5 received placebo; per-sample allocation not given. Day 63 following the first vaccine or placebo injection was when the samples were taken. The sample in question was peripheral blood, obtained in a trial of Ad26.COV2.S vaccine versus placebo. The receptors stem from a person aged 18-65 years who received the Ad26.COV2.S COVID-19 vaccine or a placebo.

The chain joins TRBV2 to TRBJ1-4; D possibly corresponds to TRBD1 (5 bases). V lost 3 bases and J lost 0, with 14 bases in between. Germline values: CDR1 SNHLY, CDR2 FYNNEI. This CDR3 is built from 17 residues. For the CDR3, the DNA is TGTGCCAGCAGTGACAAGGTACAGGATGCAACTAATGAAAAACTGTTTTTT. Its translation: CASSDKVQDATNEKLFF.

The CDR3 region is CASSAGQIYGYTF. CDR3 nucleotides: TGTGCCAGCAGTGCCGGACAGATCTATGGCTACACCTTC. The chain uses TRBV2 and TRBJ1-2; D might be TRBD1 (6 bases). CDR1 is SNHLY, CDR2 FYNNEI, per germline. The CDR3 extends over 13 amino acids. Deletions cut 4 bases from V and 4 bases from J, with 10 bases between.

This clone was seen ten or more times. The rearrangement uses TRBV6-5 and TRBJ1-3, with D perhaps TRBD1 (5 bases). Trimming left V 4 bases short and J 2 bases short, with 9 bases between. The CDR3 covers 14 residues. The germline V gene encodes CDR1 MNHEY and CDR2 SVGAGI. The CDR3 DNA sequence: TGTGCCAGCAGTTGGCAGGGTACTGGAAACACCATATATTTT. Translated: CASSWQGTGNTIYF.

V gene TRBV7-3 combines with J gene TRBJ2-1, with no clear D. V was clipped by 5 bases and J by 9 bases, with 11 bases between them. This CDR3 is 12 amino acids long. Germline CDR1 reads SGHTA; CDR2 reads FQGTGA. Here the CDR3 reads CASSHRSGEQFF. DNA for the CDR3: TGTGCCAGCAGCCATCGGAGTGGTGAGCAGTTCTTC.

The CDR3, as DNA: TGTGCCAGCAGTGATAGACGGGGGGCCCAGCATTTT. Translation gives CASSDRRGAQHF. V is TRBV27 and J is TRBJ1-5, with D possibly TRBD1 on 5 matching bases. Germline V CDR1 and CDR2: MNHEY, SMNVEV (reference sequence). The CDR3 sequence is 12 residues long. V lost 5 bases to trimming and J lost 11 bases, with 13 bases between them.

The CDR3 loop is CASGLTDSPQHF. The CDR3 region has the DNA TGTGCTAGTGGTTTGACCGATTCGCCCCAGCATTTT. This rearrangement joins TRBV12-5 to TRBJ1-5; unclear D gene. This CDR3 has 12 amino acids. Trimming pared 2 bases from V and 9 bases from J, leaving 8 bases between. Germline-derived CDR1 and CDR2 are LGHNT and FRNRAP. Full variable domain (rest looked up from reference TRBV12-5 and TRBJ1-5): DARVTQTPRHKVTEMGQEVTMRCQPILGHNTVFWYRQTMMQGLELLAYFRNRAPLDDSGMPKDRFSAEMPDATLATLKIQPSEPRDSAVYFCASGLTDSPQHFGDGTRLSIL.

The chain carries TRBV12-3 or TRBV12-4 and TRBJ1-2; D is perhaps TRBD1 (6 bases). V was shortened by 4 bases and J by 8 bases, with 8 bases between the two germline ends. The CDR3 consists of 11 residues. The CDR3 loop reads CASSWGRGYTF. CDR3 nucleotide sequence: TGTGCCAGCAGTTGGGGGCGAGGCTACACCTTC.

V and J are TRBV27 and TRBJ2-2; TRBD1 or TRBD2 may be the D gene (5 bases each). The CDR3 extends over 15 amino acids. From germline, CDR1 is MNHEY and CDR2 SMNVEV (reference sequence). V gave up 3 bases and J gave up 3 bases, with 11 bases separating them. Here the CDR3 DNA reads TGTGCCAGCAGTTTCCGTCGGGGCGACACCGGGGAGCTGTTTTTT. It codes for CASSFRRGDTGELFF.

The chain has TRBV4-1 and TRBJ1-1, with D unresolved. CDR1 and CDR2 from the germline V gene are MGHRA and YSYEKL. The V and J ends lost 4 bases and 5 bases respectively, with 17 bases between them. This CDR3 has 15 residues. The CDR3: CASSLRGGPKTEAFF. The CDR3 DNA reads as TGCGCCAGCAGCCTCCGCGGAGGGCCGAAGACTGAAGCTTTCTTT.

V gene TRBV7-9 combines with J gene TRBJ1-4; 7 bases align to TRBD1. Germline V gene data show CDR1 as SEHNR and CDR2 as FQNEAQ (reference sequence). CDR3 size: 15 residues. The V segment lost 5 bases and the J segment 3 bases; nucleotides outside the gene matches: 6. The CDR3 DNA is TGTGCCAGCAGCCCCTGGACAGGAGCTAATGAAAAACTGTTTTTT. Translated: CASSPWTGANEKLFF.

This rearrangement joins TRBV2 to TRBJ1-4, with a possible D match to TRBD1 (5 bases). In germline, CDR1 is SNHLY, CDR2 FYNNEI. The CDR3 extends over 13 amino acids. Trimming shortened V by 7 bases and J by 8 bases, and 14 bases separated the two germline ends. CDR3 nucleotide sequence: TGTGCCAGCACCAGGGAAAGAGAGGAAAAACTGTTTTTT. Encoded protein: CASTREREEKLFF.

This chain joins TRBV6-2 or TRBV6-3 and TRBJ2-2; D not resolved. V was shortened by 0 bases and J by 9 bases, with 14 bases between the two germline ends. This CDR3 region has 15 residues. Germline V gene lookup returns CDR1 MNHEY and CDR2 SVGEGT. The CDR3, as DNA: TGTGCCAGCAGTTACTCTCGCCAGACCTCCCGGGAGCTGTTTTTT. Protein: CASSYSRQTSRELFF.

V gene TRBV29-1 combines with J gene TRBJ1-1; maybe TRBD1 (6 bases). The CDR3 consists of 13 residues. V gave up 4 bases and J gave up 5 bases, with 14 bases separating them. Germline V lookup: CDR1 SQVTM, CDR2 ANQGSEA. CDR3 DNA: TGCAGCGTTGGAGCAGGGGTCGCGACTGAAGCTTTCTTT. It translates to CSVGAGVATEAFF.

The chain joins TRBV5-1 to TRBJ2-1; 12 bases line up with TRBD1. The CDR3 sequence is 16 residues long. CDR1 and CDR2 from the germline V gene are SGHRS and YFSETQ. With V trimmed by 4 bases and J by 2 bases, 4 bases remained unmatched. CDR3 DNA sequence: TGCGCCAGCAGCCCCGGGACAGGGGGCCCCTACAATGAGCAGTTCTTC. It specifies CASSPGTGGPYNEQFF. The entire variable domain, with the rest obtained from reference TRBV5-1 and TRBJ2-1, is as follows: KAGVTQTPRYLIKTRGQQVTLSCSPISGHRSVSWYQQTPGQGLQFLFEYFSETQRNKGNFPGRFSGRQFSNSRSEMNVSTLELGDSALYLCASSPGTGGPYNEQFFGPGTRLTVL.

The chain has TRBV4-1 and TRBJ1-6; no reliable D call. The CDR3 length is 17 residues. The germline V and J ends were trimmed by 1 base and 2 bases, with 12 bases remaining between them. Germline CDR1 is MGHRA and CDR2 is YSYEKL. In DNA form, the CDR3 reads TGCGCCAGCAGCCAAGGGATAATTGGAACCTATAATTCACCCCTCCACTTT. Translation: CASSQGIIGTYNSPLHF.

The V and J genes are TRBV5-4 and TRBJ2-7; 10 positions agree with TRBD2. V lost 3 bases to trimming and J lost 4 bases; unmatched junction nucleotides: 7. Germline CDR1 SGHNT, CDR2 YYREEE (reference sequence). CDR3 length: 15 amino acids. The CDR3 is CASSYGASGGYEQYF. CDR3 in DNA: TGTGCCAGCAGCTACGGGGCTAGCGGGGGTTACGAGCAGTACTTC. Together with reference TRBV5-4 and TRBJ2-7, the CDR3 gives the full variable domain: ETGVTQSPTHLIKTRGQQVTLRCSSQSGHNTVSWYQQALGQGPQFIFQYYREEENGRGNFPPRFSGLQFPNYSSELNVNALELDDSALYLCASSYGASGGYEQYFGPGTRLTVT.

The rearrangement uses TRBV9 and TRBJ2-7; D might be TRBD1 (6 bases). The CDR3 length is 14 residues. Germline V gene data show CDR1 as SGDLS and CDR2 as YYNGEE. V dropped 4 bases and J dropped 0 bases, with 11 bases sitting between them. CDR3 region: CASSRQASSYEQYF. CDR3 DNA: TGTGCCAGCAGCCGACAGGCGAGCTCCTACGAGCAGTACTTC.

The chain has TRBV7-2 and TRBJ2-1; D perhaps matches TRBD2 (7 bases). Germline CDR1 and CDR2: SGHTA and FQGNSA. The CDR3 consists of 14 residues. With 5 bases removed from V and 3 bases from J, the gap between germline ends came to 11 bases. The CDR3, as DNA: TGTGCCAGCAGCGGAGGGGGGGGCTACAATGAGCAGTTCTTC. Its translation: CASSGGGGYNEQFF.

The chain uses TRBV18 and TRBJ1-1; D is perhaps TRBD1 (5 bases). This CDR3 spans 13 amino acids. V was pared by 3 bases and J by 5 bases, with 10 bases between. Germline-derived CDR1 and CDR2 are KGHSH and LQKENI. The chain's CDR3 is CASSPTGGTEAFF. The CDR3 nucleotides are TGTGCCAGCTCACCCACGGGGGGGACTGAAGCTTTCTTT.

The rearrangement uses TRBV7-9 and TRBJ2-7; 7 bases match TRBD1. The J segment lost 4 bases and the V segment lost 5 bases, leaving 8 bases of the junction unmatched. The CDR3 is 14 residues long. The germline V gene has CDR1 SEHNR and CDR2 FQNEAQ (reference sequence). The CDR3 reads CASSLRTGLYEQYF. In DNA, the CDR3 is TGTGCCAGCAGCCTACGGACAGGTCTGTACGAGCAGTACTTC.

The V gene is TRBV5-6, the J gene TRBJ1-6, with D possibly TRBD1 on 6 matching bases. The germline V gene has CDR1 SGHDT and CDR2 YYEEEE. The CDR3 is made up of 14 amino acids. Trimming shortened V by 9 bases and J by 10 bases, and 20 bases separated the two germline ends. The CDR3 DNA reads TGTGCCACCGAAATTTGGGGGGCGGGGTCACCCCTCCACTTT. It encodes CATEIWGAGSPLHF.

The genes are TRBV9 and TRBJ1-1; D gene ambiguous. Looked up from germline, CDR1 is SGDLS and CDR2 is YYNGEE. V lost 1 base and J lost 0, with 7 bases in between. The CDR3 has 14 amino acids. Here the CDR3 reads CASSVSGMNTEAFF. CDR3 bases: TGTGCCAGCAGCGTAAGCGGGATGAACACTGAAGCTTTCTTT.

The chain employs TRBV29-1 and TRBJ1-3, with 10 nucleotides matching TRBD1. CDR1 SQVTM and CDR2 ANQGSEA come from the germline V gene. V was pared by 5 bases and J by 9 bases, with 7 bases of the junction left unmatched. The CDR3 covers 13 residues. CDR3 protein: CSVSTGGEVTIYF. CDR3 DNA sequence: TGCAGCGTTTCGACAGGGGGCGAGGTCACCATATATTTT.

The chain employs TRBV16 and TRBJ1-1; possibly TRBD1 for D (5 bases). The V gene lost 4 bases and the J gene lost 2 bases, with 11 bases spanning the gap. CDR1 and CDR2 (germline): KGHSY, FQNENV. This CDR3 contains 14 residues. CDR3 residues: CASSLQGINTEAFF. CDR3 in DNA: TGTGCCAGCAGCCTTCAGGGAATAAACACTGAAGCTTTCTTT. The whole variable domain, remainder taken from reference TRBV16 and TRBJ1-1, is GEEVAQTPKHLVRGEGQKAKLYCAPIKGHSYVFWYQQVLKNEFKFLISFQNENVFDETGMPKERFSAKCLPNSPCSLEIQATKLEDSAVYFCASSLQGINTEAFFGQGTRLTVV.

The rearrangement links TRBV20-1 to TRBJ2-1; maybe TRBD2 (5 bases). The CDR3 length is 12 residues. The V gene lost 3 bases and the J gene lost 8 bases, with 11 bases spanning the gap. CDR1 and CDR2 from the germline V gene are DFQATT and SNEGSKA (reference sequence). The CDR3 spells CSASEGVDEQFF. The CDR3, as DNA: TGCAGTGCTAGTGAGGGAGTCGATGAGCAGTTCTTC.

The chain links TRBV30 to TRBJ2-2; tentative D call: TRBD1 (6 bases). Germline V gene lookup returns CDR1 GTSNPN and CDR2 SVGIG (reference sequence). This CDR3 contains 16 residues. V was shortened by 0 bases and J by 5 bases, with 16 bases between the two germline ends. CDR3 sequence reads: CAWSVRHRVRTGELFF. CDR3 nucleotides: TGTGCCTGGAGTGTACGGCACAGGGTCAGAACCGGGGAGCTGTTTTTT. Full variable domain (rest looked up from reference TRBV30 and TRBJ2-2): SQTIHQWPATLVQPVGSPLSLECTVEGTSNPNLYWYRQAAGRGLQLLFYSVGIGQISSEVPQNLSASRPQDRQFILSSKKLLLSDSGFYLCAWSVRHRVRTGELFFGEGSRLTVL.

This chain uses TRBV5-5 with TRBJ2-5, with TRBD2 as a possible D gene (5 bases). V lost 1 base and J 2 bases, leaving 12 bases between the germline ends. Germline assignment: CDR1 SGHKS and CDR2 YYEKEE (reference sequence). CDR3 length: 15 amino acids. CDR3 loop: CASSLLIRGQETQYF. The DNA of the CDR3 is TGTGCCAGCAGCTTGTTAATCCGGGGACAAGAGACCCAGTACTTC.